The T cell receptor beta chain under discussion was sequenced for a study of CD8 T cells in Susac syndrome. Overall study context: Patients with Susac syndrome were therapy-naive, on corticosteroids, or on intravenous immunoglobulin alone at blood draw.

Germline CDR1 WSHSY, CDR2 SAAADI. V was cut by 2 bases and J by 5 bases, with 18 bases left in between. This CDR3 comprises 16 residues. With respect to this clonotype: What it recognizes is unknown.

Reverse transcription of roughly 0.5 to 1 ug RNA was carried out with random hexamers. TCRdb analysed the immunoSEQ multiplex PCR reads with MiXCR anew, one entry per CDR3 protein. Of under 200,000 distinct CDR3 sequences listed, around 96% are singletons. Study outcomes and limitations: The CD4+ T cell repertoires that were profiled in Susac syndrome showed no clonal expansion. The TCR sequencing and HLA analysis in the study involved a relatively small number of individuals, as the study acknowledged.

This clonotype was sampled from a human donor with Susac syndrome. The sequenced sample consisted of CD4+ T cells from PBMCs. The chain has TRBV10-2 and TRBJ2-5; D is undetermined. The CDR3 reads CASSEGRSRVRETQYF. The CDR3 DNA reads TGCGCCAGCAGTGAGGGGCGGAGTCGGGTTCGGGAGACCCAGTACTTC.